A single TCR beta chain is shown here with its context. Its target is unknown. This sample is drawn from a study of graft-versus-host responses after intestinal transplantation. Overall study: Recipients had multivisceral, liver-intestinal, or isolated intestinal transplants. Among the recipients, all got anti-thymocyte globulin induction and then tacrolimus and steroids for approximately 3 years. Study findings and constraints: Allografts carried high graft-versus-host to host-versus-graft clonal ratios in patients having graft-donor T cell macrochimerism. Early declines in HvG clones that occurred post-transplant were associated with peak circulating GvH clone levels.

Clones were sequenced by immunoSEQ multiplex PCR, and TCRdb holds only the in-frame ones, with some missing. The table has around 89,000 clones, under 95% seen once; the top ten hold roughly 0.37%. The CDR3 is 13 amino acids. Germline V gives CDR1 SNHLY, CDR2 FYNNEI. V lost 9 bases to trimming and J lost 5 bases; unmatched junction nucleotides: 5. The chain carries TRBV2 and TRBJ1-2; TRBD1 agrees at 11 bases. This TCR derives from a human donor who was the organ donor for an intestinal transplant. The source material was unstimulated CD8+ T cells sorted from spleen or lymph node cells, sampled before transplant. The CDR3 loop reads CASPGQGGYGYTF. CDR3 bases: TGTGCCAGTCCGGGACAGGGGGGGTATGGCTACACCTTC.